The 4 T cell receptor beta chains listed next were all sequenced from one sample in a study of beta chain features in type 1 diabetes. Since all of the isolated RNA was reverse transcribed, expressed TCRB transcripts were what got sequenced. TCRdb's copy holds only in-frame clones and misses some; the assay was immunoSEQ multiplex PCR. Seen here are 200,000 to 250,000 clones, more than 9% observed once, and the top ten hold 0.03% to 0.04%. The sequencing sample was made of naive CD4+ T cells from blood. These receptors originate from a woman aged 18-29 years in good health.

In this sample, this clone turned up a few times. This chain links TRBV5-1 with TRBJ1-3; D possibly corresponds to TRBD1 (6 bases). The CDR3 has 15 amino acids. The germline V gene has CDR1 SGHRS and CDR2 YFSETQ. The V end was cut by 7 bases, the J end by 0 bases, with 14 bases between. CDR3 amino acids: CASETGRPSGNTIYF. CDR3 coding DNA: TGCGCCAGCGAGACAGGAAGGCCCTCTGGAAACACCATATATTTT. Based on the CDR3 plus reference TRBV5-1 and TRBJ1-3, the full variable domain is KAGVTQTPRYLIKTRGQQVTLSCSPISGHRSVSWYQQTPGQGLQFLFEYFSETQRNKGNFPGRFSGRQFSNSRSEMNVSTLELGDSALYLCASETGRPSGNTIYFGEGSWLTVV.

This clone was recorded a few times. The J gene is TRBJ2-7, the V gene TRBV18; possible D gene TRBD1, 6 bases. V lost 1 base, J lost 0 bases, and 16 bases lay in between. Germline loops: CDR1 KGHSH, CDR2 LQKENI. The CDR3 loop spans 17 amino acids. CDR3 nucleotide sequence: TGTGCCAGCTCACCACGGGTTTGGCAGGGGAGCTCCTACGAGCAGTACTTC. Translated: CASSPRVWQGSSYEQYF.

This chain uses TRBV30 with TRBJ1-1; D gene unclear. The germline V and J ends were trimmed by 3 bases and 4 bases, with 15 bases remaining between them. Germline loops: CDR1 GTSNPN, CDR2 SVGIG (reference sequence). The CDR3 length is 14 residues. CDR3 loop: CAWRPIGVGTEAFF. The CDR3 DNA sequence: TGTGCCTGGAGACCAATCGGGGTGGGCACTGAAGCTTTCTTT.

The V call is TRBV15, the J call TRBJ1-1, with TRBD1 identical over 8 bases. CDR3 length equals 12 residues. J was trimmed by 4 bases and V by 9 bases; bases with no gene match: 4. Germline values: CDR1 LNHNV, CDR2 YYDKDF (reference sequence). The CDR3: CATTGEGTEAFF. CDR3 bases: TGTGCCACGACAGGGGAGGGCACTGAAGCTTTCTTT. Based on the CDR3 plus reference TRBV15 and TRBJ1-1, the full variable domain is DAMVIQNPRYQVTQFGKPVTLSCSQTLNHNVMYWYQQKSSQAPKLLFHYYDKDFNNEADTPDNFQSRRPNTSFCFLDIRSPGLGDTAMYLCATTGEGTEAFFGQGTRLTVV.